Listed here are 30 T cell receptor beta chains from one sample, sequenced in a study of blood T cells in healthy people across ages (dated by TCRdb to the mid-2010s). Libraries came from 5' RACE. Reads for this sample came from an Illumina HiSeq 2500. A second PCR of about 7 to 12 cycles was performed with a sample-barcoded 5' primer and a J-beta primer mix. TCRdb took the public reads, trimmed them with fastp at Q25, ran MiXCR for clone calling and kept in-frame beta chains. Every distinct CDR3 protein forms one entry, paired with its most common genes and DNA. This sample has around 940,000 distinct CDR3 sequences in its table, and 51% of those were observed once. The ten biggest clones cover over 20% of the sample. Source material: blood. The receptors shown here come from a woman in her fifties or sixties in good health.

The V and J genes are TRBV2 and TRBJ2-1, with 8 bases lining up with TRBD2. There are 17 residues in the CDR3. Germline values: CDR1 SNHLY, CDR2 FYNNEI. CDR3 amino acids: CAFRGGLDRSSYNEQFF. The CDR3 DNA follows: TGTGCTTTCCGGGGGGGACTAGACCGGAGCTCCTACAATGAGCAGTTCTTC.

The chain has TRBV10-3 and TRBJ1-1; tentative D call: TRBD1 (5 bases). The CDR3 loop spans 13 amino acids. Looked up from germline, CDR1 is ENHRY and CDR2 is SYGVKD. V lost 6 bases, J lost 1 base, and 9 bases lay in between. This CDR3 reads CAIRGGANTEAFF. The CDR3 nucleotides read TGTGCCATCAGGGGCGGGGCGAACACTGAAGCTTTCTTT.

Notes on this clonotype: Relative to the germline gene, one junction end is altered; a read error may explain this. This sequence joins TRBV7-2 and TRBJ1-5; no clear D. Germline values: CDR1 SGHTA, CDR2 FQGNSA. The CDR3 runs 17 residues. The chain's CDR3 is CARSLVTAGYSNQPQHF. The CDR3 nucleotides are TGTGCCCGCAGCTTAGTAACGGCGGGCTATAGCAATCAGCCCCAGCATTTT.

The chain carries TRBV7-2 and TRBJ1-1, with TRBD1 identical over 9 bases. The germline V gene encodes CDR1 SGHTA and CDR2 FQGNSA. V shed 1 base and J 6 bases; nucleotides not matched to a gene: 9. The CDR3 has 16 amino acids. Here the CDR3 DNA reads TGTGCCAGCAGCTTAGTCCCCTTGGGACAGGGTTCTGAAGCTTTCTTT. Protein sequence: CASSLVPLGQGSEAFF.

This chain uses TRBV20-1 with TRBJ1-5; D might be TRBD1 (6 bases). V gave up 6 bases and J gave up 1 base, with 13 bases separating them. Germline CDR1 reads DFQATT; CDR2 reads SNEGSKA (reference sequence). The CDR3 length is 14 residues. The CDR3 sequence is CSAWGAQSNQPQHF. In DNA form, the CDR3 reads TGCAGTGCCTGGGGGGCTCAAAGCAATCAGCCCCAGCATTTT.

V usage is TRBV6-1 and J usage is TRBJ1-2; D remains ambiguous. With 2 bases removed from V and 6 bases from J, the gap between germline ends came to 16 bases. Germline CDR1 reads MNHNS; CDR2 reads SASEGT. There are 15 residues in the CDR3. CDR3 DNA: TGTGCCAGCAGTGAAAGGCCGACGGATCCCAATGGCTACACCTTC. Translating it yields CASSERPTDPNGYTF.

Points on this clonotype: A junction boundary mismatches the germline segment, possibly from a read error. The CDR3 reads CASRVDRLAKNIRYF. For the CDR3, the DNA is TGTGCCAGCAGGGTAGACAGATTAGCCAAAAACATTCGGTACTTC. The chain joins TRBV27 to TRBJ2-4; possible D gene TRBD1, 5 bases. The CDR3 spans 15 residues. CDR1 and CDR2 (germline): MNHEY, SMNVEV (reference sequence).

The chain couples TRBV6-2 or TRBV6-3 to TRBJ2-4; TRBD2 matches at 7 bases. This CDR3 has 16 residues. Germline V gene data show CDR1 as MNHEY and CDR2 as SVGEGT. J lost 13 bases, V lost 7 bases, and 22 bases had no gene match. The CDR3, as DNA: TGTGCCAGCACCAAGGGATACAGCGGGATAGCTTACGCGCAGTACTTC. Translated, it gives CASTKGYSGIAYAQYF.

This rearrangement joins TRBV12-3 or TRBV12-4 to TRBJ2-7; 7 bases are a match to TRBD1. CDR3 length: 14 residues. Losses at the gene ends were 5 bases for V and 4 bases for J; bases not matched to a gene: 8. The CDR3 is CASSGIGGGYEQYF. The CDR3, as DNA: TGTGCCAGCAGTGGGATAGGGGGCGGGTACGAGCAGTACTTC.

V is TRBV5-6 and J is TRBJ2-3, with a tentative D call TRBD2 (7 bases). The CDR3 is made up of 15 amino acids. CDR1 is SGHDT and CDR2 is YYEEEE in the germline V gene. Trimming shortened V by 4 bases and J by 6 bases, and 18 bases separated the two germline ends. CDR3: CASSRGGSSADTQYF. CDR3 nucleotide sequence: TGTGCCAGCAGCAGGGGGGGGAGTAGCGCCGATACGCAGTATTTT.

This chain uses TRBV12-3 or TRBV12-4 with TRBJ1-1; D call uncertain. V dropped 7 bases and J dropped 1 base, with 10 bases sitting between them. The CDR3 loop spans 13 amino acids. The CDR3 DNA follows: TGTGCCAGCAACGCCGATAGGAACACTGAAGCTTTCTTT. Its protein is CASNADRNTEAFF.

This clonotype was seen more than once but under ten times. The rearrangement uses TRBV7-7 and TRBJ2-5; TRBD2 matches at 8 bases. Unmatched junction bases numbered 6, after V lost 5 bases and J lost 1 base. CDR1 is SSHAT, CDR2 FNYEAQ, per germline (reference sequence). The CDR3 totals 15 residues. CDR3 nucleotide sequence: TGTGCCAGCAGCACCACGACTAGCGCCCAAGAGACCCAGTACTTC. Residues: CASSTTTSAQETQYF.

The chain joins TRBV27 to TRBJ2-7; the D is unclear. The CDR3 length is 14 residues. The germline V gene encodes CDR1 MNHEY and CDR2 SMNVEV (reference sequence). V was pared by 4 bases and J by 4 bases, with 14 bases between. The CDR3 DNA reads as TGTGCCAGCAGTTGGAATTCGCGTGGATACGAGCAGTACTTC. Protein sequence: CASSWNSRGYEQYF.

This clonotype has just a few counts. V usage is TRBV7-8 and J usage is TRBJ2-3; 7 positions agree with TRBD2. After removal of 3 bases from V and 1 base from J, the junction contained 10 bases not matched to a gene. Germline V CDR1 and CDR2: SGHVS, FQNEAQ. The CDR3 sequence is 17 residues long. Here the CDR3 reads CASSFFGGRVGTDTQYF. CDR3 bases: TGTGCCAGCAGCTTTTTCGGGGGGAGGGTCGGCACAGATACGCAGTATTTT.

This clonotype was recorded a few times. V and J are TRBV12-3 or TRBV12-4 and TRBJ1-4; maybe TRBD1 (5 bases). V lost 3 bases and J lost 8, with 19 bases in between. The CDR3 has 16 amino acids. CDR3 in DNA: TGTGCCAGCAGTTTTTTCGGGACGTCTTTTAAGGAAAAACTGTTTTTT. It codes for CASSFFGTSFKEKLFF.

This chain links TRBV5-1 with TRBJ2-3; unclear D gene. The CDR3 spans 16 residues. The germline V and J ends were trimmed by 0 bases and 0 bases, with 11 bases remaining between them. The V gene's germline CDR1 is SGHRS and CDR2 YFSETQ. The CDR3 sequence: CASSLVLRQSTDTQYF. The CDR3 DNA follows: TGCGCCAGCAGCTTGGTTCTCAGGCAGAGCACAGATACGCAGTATTTT.

CDR3 in DNA: TGTGCCAGCAGCCCCCACGAGCGCCCCTACGAGCAGTACTTC. Its protein product is CASSPHERPYEQYF. The V gene is TRBV9, the J gene TRBJ2-7; D remains unclear. The CDR3 extends over 14 amino acids. With 4 bases removed from V and 2 bases from J, the gap between germline ends came to 13 bases. Germline V gives CDR1 SGDLS, CDR2 YYNGEE.

The chain uses TRBV12-3 or TRBV12-4 and TRBJ2-5; possible D gene TRBD2, 6 bases. This CDR3 comprises 14 residues. V was trimmed by 6 bases and J by 2 bases, leaving 13 bases between them. As DNA, the CDR3 is TGTGCCAGCAGGAGCACTAGCAGACAAGAGACCCAGTACTTC. Translated: CASRSTSRQETQYF.

The chain employs TRBV28 and TRBJ2-1; D may match TRBD1 or TRBD2 (5 bases each). Trimming cost V 7 bases and J 1 base, with 17 bases left between them. CDR3 size: 16 residues. Germline assignment: CDR1 MDHEN and CDR2 SYDVKM. The CDR3 DNA reads as TGTGCCAGCACCAAGAGGGACGGAAGTTCCTACAATGAGCAGTTCTTC. Translating it yields CASTKRDGSSYNEQFF.

This clonotype appeared a few times. This sequence joins TRBV2 and TRBJ2-1; 8 bases agree with TRBD2. Germline loops: CDR1 SNHLY, CDR2 FYNNEI. The trim removed 7 bases at V and 4 bases at J, leaving 9 bases unmatched. The CDR3 length is 15 residues. The CDR3 protein is CASTVREGRYNEQFF. The CDR3 nucleotides are TGTGCCAGCACGGTCCGGGAGGGTCGATACAATGAGCAGTTCTTC.

Only a few counts were recorded for this clonotype. The V gene is TRBV24-1, the J gene TRBJ2-6; 7 bases agree with TRBD2. The V gene end was trimmed by 2 bases and the J gene end by 0 bases; junction bases not matched to a gene: 6. CDR1 and CDR2 (germline): KGHDR, SFDVKD. The CDR3 has 18 residues. CDR3 sequence: CATSDSGGKSSGANVLTF. The CDR3 DNA follows: TGTGCCACCAGTGATTCGGGAGGCAAGAGCTCTGGGGCCAACGTCCTGACTTTC.

V and J are TRBV27 and TRBJ2-7; TRBD2 matches 7 bases. From germline, CDR1 is MNHEY and CDR2 SMNVEV (reference sequence). The CDR3 is 14 amino acids. The ends lost 4 bases at V and 6 bases at J; junction bases unmatched: 9. The CDR3 is CASSYPGKRGEQYF. CDR3 DNA: TGTGCCAGCAGTTATCCAGGGAAGCGGGGCGAGCAGTACTTC.

The chain recombines TRBV20-1 with TRBJ2-1; D unclear. Germline V lookup: CDR1 DFQATT, CDR2 SNEGSKA (reference sequence). V shed 8 bases and J shed 4 bases, with 24 bases lying between them. The CDR3 spans 16 residues. The chain's CDR3 is CSTSPPLELGYNEQFF. In DNA, the CDR3 is TGCAGTACAAGCCCCCCACTCGAGTTAGGATACAATGAGCAGTTCTTC.

This clonotype was detected a few times. The chain joins TRBV6-5 to TRBJ2-1; TRBD2 is a possible D gene (6 bases). The CDR3 is 14 amino acids. Trimming stripped 8 bases from V and 2 bases from J, with 13 bases between. Germline V CDR1 and CDR2: MNHEY, SVGAGI. The CDR3 DNA reads as TGTGCCAGCGGGGGGACTGGCCCCTACAATGAGCAGTTCTTC. It translates to CASGGTGPYNEQFF.

The chain recombines TRBV7-2 with TRBJ2-3; D remains ambiguous. The CDR3 spans 14 residues. Germline CDR1 and CDR2: SGHTA and FQGNSA. Trimming cost V 5 bases and J 0 bases, with 9 bases left between them. The chain's CDR3 is CASSRSLSTDTQYF. The CDR3 bases are TGTGCCAGCAGCCGAAGCCTTAGCACAGATACGCAGTATTTT.

This chain's CDR3 is CASRLTSGSAEQFF. CDR3 bases: TGTGCCAGCAGGTTGACTAGCGGGAGTGCTGAGCAGTTCTTC. This chain links TRBV12-3 or TRBV12-4 with TRBJ2-1; 12 bases agree with TRBD2. This CDR3 has 14 amino acids. The trim removed 6 bases at V and 9 bases at J, leaving 6 bases unmatched.

J is TRBJ1-6 and V is TRBV18; D might be TRBD1 (5 bases). The germline V and J ends were trimmed by 3 bases and 5 bases, with 11 bases remaining between them. CDR1 is KGHSH and CDR2 is LQKENI in the germline V gene. CDR3 length equals 15 residues. The CDR3 loop reads CASSPSDTNNSPLHF. Written as DNA, the CDR3 is TGTGCCAGCTCACCCTCGGACACGAATAATTCACCCCTCCACTTT. Variable domain in full (rest from reference TRBV18 and TRBJ1-6): NAGVMQNPRHLVRRRGQEARLRCSPMKGHSHVYWYRQLPEEGLKFMVYLQKENIIDESGMPKERFSAEFPKEGPSILRIQQVVRGDSAAYFCASSPSDTNNSPLHFGNGTRLTVT.

This chain connects TRBV20-1 to TRBJ2-3; unclear D gene. CDR1 is DFQATT and CDR2 is SNEGSKA in the germline V gene (reference sequence). The CDR3 contains 12 residues. With 3 bases removed from V and 5 bases from J, the gap between germline ends came to 9 bases. CDR3 in DNA: TGCAGTGCTAGGCTGGCACAAGATACGCAGTATTTT. Its protein product is CSARLAQDTQYF.

The chain employs TRBV21-1 and TRBJ2-1; TRBD2 is the table's D call, not checked against the DNA. TRBV21-1 corresponds to a pseudogene. This CDR3 is 19 amino acids long. The CDR3 DNA reads as TGTGCCGGCAGCTCCCGACAGGGGACTAGCGGGGGCCCTCGTGATGAGCAGTTCTTC. The encoded protein is CAGSSRQGTSGGPRDEQFF.

The chain carries TRBV5-1 and TRBJ1-2, with D perhaps TRBD1 (6 bases). The CDR3 extends over 15 amino acids. Trimming pared 4 bases from V and 4 bases from J, leaving 17 bases between. Germline assignment: CDR1 SGHRS and CDR2 YFSETQ. CDR3 nucleotide sequence: TGCGCCAGCAGCCCACCTACAGGGAGGGGCTATGGCTACACCTTC. This codes for CASSPPTGRGYGYTF.